These 31 T cell receptor beta chains share one sample of origin, sequenced in a study of PD-L1 blockade in urothelial cancer. Profiling relied on immunoSEQ multiplex PCR, and the TCRdb table lists in-frame clones only, not all of them. Of about 82,000 clones in the sample, roughly 90% were seen once. Sample: PBMCs, taken around atezolizumab (anti-PD-L1) treatment. These receptors all stem from a woman aged 65 to 85 with urothelial cancer.

The chain uses TRBV10-3 and TRBJ1-1, with D tentatively TRBD1 (5 bases). The CDR3 sequence is 15 residues long. The germline CDR1 and CDR2 sequences are ENHRY and SYGVKD. V shed 6 bases and J shed 0 bases, with 14 bases lying between them. The CDR3 loop is CAIRGGTEMNTEAFF. The CDR3 DNA sequence: TGTGCCATCAGGGGCGGGACGGAAATGAACACTGAAGCTTTCTTT.

J is TRBJ1-2 and V is TRBV2, with TRBD1 as a possible D gene (5 bases). Germline values: CDR1 SNHLY, CDR2 FYNNEI. Trimming took 1 base from V and 5 from J, leaving 8 bases between them. CDR3 size: 13 residues. In DNA, the CDR3 is TGTGCCAGCAGTGAAGGGGCAGGGTATGGCTACACCTTC. This gives the protein CASSEGAGYGYTF.

The genes are TRBV7-3 and TRBJ2-2; D is possibly TRBD2 (6 bases). Germline values: CDR1 SGHTA, CDR2 FQGTGA. The CDR3 is 15 residues long. The germline V and J ends were trimmed by 4 bases and 1 base, with 10 bases remaining between them. CDR3 coding DNA: TGTGCCAGCAGCTCAAACGGGGGGAACACCGGGGAGCTGTTTTTT. This gives the protein CASSSNGGNTGELFF.

The chain has TRBV11-2 and TRBJ2-1; 8 positions match TRBD1. CDR3 length: 17 amino acids. V shed 1 base and J 6 bases; nucleotides not matched to a gene: 11. Germline V lookup: CDR1 SGHAT, CDR2 FQNNGV. The CDR3 DNA reads as TGTGCCAGCAGCTTAGGTCCTGACTCCGGGACAGGCAATGAGCAGTTCTTC. It specifies CASSLGPDSGTGNEQFF.

The chain uses TRBV27 and TRBJ1-2; D not resolved. Germline values: CDR1 MNHEY, CDR2 SMNVEV (reference sequence). The CDR3 covers 14 residues. The V end lost 4 bases, the J end lost 0 bases, and 9 bases lay between the germline ends. In DNA form, the CDR3 reads TGTGCCAGCAGTTACGGCGGGCCTAACTATGGCTACACCTTC. This codes for CASSYGGPNYGYTF.

The chain links TRBV2 to TRBJ2-5, with TRBD1 matching 9 bases. The J segment lost 5 bases and the V segment lost 7 bases, leaving 11 bases of the junction unmatched. Germline values: CDR1 SNHLY, CDR2 FYNNEI. This CDR3 is 15 amino acids long. The CDR3 nucleotides read TGTGCCAGCACCCTTACATGGACAGGGGTGGAGACCCAGTACTTC. Amino acids: CASTLTWTGVETQYF.

The chain carries TRBV12-5 and TRBJ1-1, with 8 bases lining up with TRBD1. Germline V gene lookup returns CDR1 LGHNT and CDR2 FRNRAP. J lost 7 bases, V lost 7 bases, and 2 bases had no gene match. This CDR3 region has 11 residues. CDR3 residues: CASDGTGEAFF. The CDR3 DNA is TGTGCTAGTGATGGGACAGGTGAAGCTTTCTTT.

The chain joins TRBV7-9 to TRBJ2-3; TRBD2 might be the D (5 bases). Per the germline V gene, CDR1 is SEHNR and CDR2 is FQNEAQ (reference sequence). The CDR3 runs 15 residues. The ends were cut back, 5 bases at V and 4 bases at J, with 16 bases in the middle. CDR3: CASSLTGGPADTQYF. CDR3 sequence (DNA): TGTGCCAGCAGCCTAACCGGAGGACCTGCAGATACGCAGTATTTT. Together with reference TRBV7-9 and TRBJ2-3, the CDR3 gives the full variable domain: DTGVSQNPRHKITKRGQNVTFRCDPISEHNRLYWYRQTLGQGPEFLTYFQNEAQLEKSRLLSDRFSAERPKGSFSTLEIQRTEQGDSAMYLCASSLTGGPADTQYFGPGTRLTVL.

The chain recombines TRBV19 with TRBJ2-7; D might be TRBD1 (5 bases). Trimming removed 1 base from V and 0 bases from J, with 10 bases in between. CDR1 LNHDA and CDR2 SQIVND come from the germline V gene (reference sequence). This CDR3 has 15 amino acids. The CDR3 DNA follows: TGTGCCAGTAGTATAGTATCGGACACCTCCTACGAGCAGTACTTC. Translating gives CASSIVSDTSYEQYF.

This clone appeared a single time. The CDR3: CASRGQVYEQYF. Here the CDR3 DNA reads TGTGCCAGCAGGGGACAGGTGTATGAGCAGTACTTC. This chain joins TRBV7-9 and TRBJ2-7; 8 positions agree with TRBD1. Germline CDR1 and CDR2: SEHNR and FQNEAQ (reference sequence). Losses at the gene ends were 6 bases for V and 7 bases for J; bases not matched to a gene: 5. This CDR3 has 12 residues.

V is TRBV28 and J is TRBJ2-3; no reliable D call. This CDR3 is built from 14 residues. V was trimmed by 8 bases and J by 2 bases, leaving 14 bases between them. Germline CDR1 and CDR2: MDHEN and SYDVKM. The CDR3 is CASGLQGDTDTQYF. The CDR3 DNA sequence: TGTGCCAGCGGATTACAAGGAGACACAGATACGCAGTATTTT.

This rearrangement joins TRBV30 to TRBJ2-3; D might be TRBD2 (6 bases). V lost 0 bases to trimming and J lost 9 bases, with 13 bases between them. The CDR3 extends over 13 amino acids. Germline CDR1 GTSNPN, CDR2 SVGIG (reference sequence). The CDR3 loop is CAWSVASAQTQYF. In DNA form, the CDR3 reads TGTGCCTGGAGTGTGGCTAGCGCACAGACGCAGTATTTT.

The V call is TRBV5-4, the J call TRBJ1-2; TRBD1 might be the D (6 bases). This CDR3 contains 16 residues. Germline V lookup: CDR1 SGHNT, CDR2 YYREEE (reference sequence). Between the trimmed V and J ends, which lost 5 bases and 4 bases, there was a span of 21 bases. CDR3 residues: CASRQNPGDFVYGYTF. In nucleotides, the CDR3 is TGTGCCAGCAGACAGAACCCAGGGGATTTCGTCTATGGCTACACCTTC.

The genes are TRBV10-3 and TRBJ2-2; 9 bases align to TRBD2. After removal of 3 bases from V and 5 bases from J, the junction contained 7 bases not matched to a gene. The CDR3 spans 16 residues. Germline values: CDR1 ENHRY, CDR2 SYGVKD. The CDR3: CAISELRGGETGELFF. The CDR3 DNA follows: TGTGCCATCAGTGAATTGCGGGGGGGCGAAACCGGGGAGCTGTTTTTT.

CDR3 sequence: CAWNRARGGQPQHF. Written as DNA, the CDR3 is TGTGCCTGGAATCGAGCCCGGGGTGGTCAGCCCCAGCATTTT. The chain joins TRBV30 to TRBJ1-5; D gene ambiguous. V was shortened by 4 bases and J by 6 bases, with 16 bases between the two germline ends. In germline, CDR1 is GTSNPN, CDR2 SVGIG (reference sequence). The CDR3 spans 14 residues.

This rearrangement joins TRBV23-1 to TRBJ1-1; maybe TRBD1 (6 bases). TRBV23-1 belongs to the ORF category, with a function that is uncertain. Between the trimmed V and J ends, which lost 5 bases and 5 bases, there was a span of 24 bases. The CDR3 runs to 17 residues. CDR3 sequence (DNA): TGCGCCAGCAGTGGGATAATTTTTAGGGGGTTAGGAACTGAAGCTTTCTTT. It yields the protein CASSGIIFRGLGTEAFF.

This chain links TRBV10-1 with TRBJ1-2; TRBD1 matches 8 bases. The CDR3 loop spans 13 amino acids. After removal of 5 bases from V and 8 bases from J, the junction contained 7 bases not matched to a gene. From germline, CDR1 is WNHNN and CDR2 SYGVQD (reference sequence). CDR3 DNA: TGCGCCAGCAGTCCGGGACAGGAGGTCGGCTACACCTTC. It translates to CASSPGQEVGYTF.

The V and J genes are TRBV6-5 and TRBJ2-5, with unresolved D. This CDR3 comprises 16 residues. The ends were cut back, 0 bases at V and 1 base at J, with 12 bases in the middle. Germline V gene data show CDR1 as MNHEY and CDR2 as SVGAGI. In nucleotides, the CDR3 is TGTGCCAGCAGTTACTCGATTTTAACAGTCCAAGAGACCCAGTACTTC. This codes for CASSYSILTVQETQYF.

The chain couples TRBV18 to TRBJ1-5, with unresolved D. V was shortened by 3 bases and J by 3 bases, with 9 bases between the two germline ends. Germline CDR1 and CDR2: KGHSH and LQKENI. The length of the CDR3 is 14 residues. The CDR3 nucleotides are TGTGCCAGCTCACCGGAGGGAAACAATCAGCCCCAGCATTTT. Protein sequence: CASSPEGNNQPQHF.

The J gene is TRBJ1-1, the V gene TRBV19; D gene uncertain. Looked up from germline, CDR1 is LNHDA and CDR2 is SQIVND (reference sequence). The ends were cut back, 3 bases at V and 0 bases at J, with 11 bases in the middle. The CDR3 is 15 residues long. CDR3 amino acids: CASSIVRSMNTEAFF. CDR3 coding DNA: TGTGCCAGTAGTATTGTACGTAGCATGAACACTGAAGCTTTCTTT.

This clone has a single count. The chain has TRBV7-2 and TRBJ2-7; D gene uncertain. The V end lost 2 bases, the J end lost 4 bases, and 6 bases lay between the germline ends. Per germline, CDR1 SGHTA and CDR2 FQGNSA. The CDR3 runs to 12 residues. The CDR3 sequence: CASSLSLYEQYF. The CDR3 DNA reads as TGTGCCAGCAGCTTATCTCTTTACGAGCAGTACTTC.

The chain combines TRBV2 with TRBJ1-5; 9 nucleotides line up with TRBD1. V lost 6 bases, J lost 7 bases, and 4 bases stayed unmatched. The CDR3 sequence is 13 residues long. Germline assignment: CDR1 SNHLY and CDR2 FYNNEI. The CDR3 nucleotides read TGTGCCAGCAGCGGGACAGGGATACAGCCCCAGCATTTT. As protein: CASSGTGIQPQHF.

The CDR3 DNA reads TGTGCCAGCAGCTTAGCGGGTAGGGGATCCCCGAACACCGGGGAGCTGTTTTTT. It yields the protein CASSLAGRGSPNTGELFF. The chain recombines TRBV7-2 with TRBJ2-2, with D possibly being TRBD1 (5 bases). This CDR3 is built from 18 residues. CDR1 and CDR2 from the germline V gene are SGHTA and FQGNSA. Trimming took off 0 bases at V and 0 bases at J, with 14 bases between the two ends.

The V gene is TRBV10-3, the J gene TRBJ2-2; 8 nucleotides align to TRBD2. CDR1 and CDR2 (germline): ENHRY, SYGVKD. V gave up 10 bases and J gave up 6 bases; unmatched junction bases: 10. This CDR3 comprises 14 residues. The CDR3 sequence: CATGGSGVAGELFF. The CDR3 coding sequence is TGTGCCACGGGGGGGAGCGGGGTCGCCGGGGAGCTGTTTTTT.

The J gene is TRBJ2-7, the V gene TRBV6-5, with 8 bases fitting TRBD1. The CDR3 runs to 13 residues. The germline V gene encodes CDR1 MNHEY and CDR2 SVGAGI. The V segment lost 6 bases and the J segment 4 bases; nucleotides outside the gene matches: 5. CDR3 DNA: TGTGCCAGCAGCCGGGACAGGCAATACGAGCAGTACTTC. This gives the protein CASSRDRQYEQYF.

The V call is TRBV28, the J call TRBJ2-5; D gene uncertain. The CDR3 length is 11 residues. Trimming took 6 bases from V and 3 from J, leaving 5 bases between them. Germline CDR1 and CDR2: MDHEN and SYDVKM. CDR3 region: CASSRKETQYF. The CDR3 DNA reads TGTGCCAGCAGCCGTAAAGAGACCCAGTACTTC.

The rearrangement uses TRBV6-1 and TRBJ2-5; TRBD1 might be the D (6 bases). Trimming left V 10 bases short and J 2 bases short, with 14 bases between. The CDR3 sequence is 13 residues long. Per germline, CDR1 MNHNS and CDR2 SASEGT. The CDR3 protein is CATGKQGQETQYF. For the CDR3, the DNA is TGTGCCACAGGGAAACAGGGTCAAGAGACCCAGTACTTC.

The rearrangement uses TRBV2 and TRBJ1-1, with D possibly being TRBD1 (6 bases). The CDR3 loop spans 14 amino acids. Trimming took off 0 bases at V and 2 bases at J, with 7 bases between the two ends. Germline V CDR1 and CDR2: SNHLY, FYNNEI. This CDR3 is CASSEAQGNTEAFF. The DNA of the CDR3 is TGTGCCAGCAGTGAAGCACAGGGAAACACTGAAGCTTTCTTT. Drawing the rest from reference TRBV2 and TRBJ1-1, the complete variable domain is EPEVTQTPSHQVTQMGQEVILRCVPISNHLYFYWYRQILGQKVEFLVSFYNNEISEKSEIFDDQFSVERPDGSNFTLKIRSTKLEDSAMYFCASSEAQGNTEAFFGQGTRLTVV.

The chain carries TRBV30 and TRBJ1-3; tentative D call: TRBD1 (6 bases). The CDR3 runs to 13 residues. Germline loops: CDR1 GTSNPN, CDR2 SVGIG (reference sequence). Trimming removed 6 bases from V and 3 bases from J, with 12 bases in between. The CDR3 loop is CACQGQFGNTIYF. Here the CDR3 DNA reads TGTGCCTGCCAAGGACAGTTTGGAAACACCATATATTTT. The complete variable domain, with remaining parts taken from reference TRBV30 and TRBJ1-3, reads SQTIHQWPATLVQPVGSPLSLECTVEGTSNPNLYWYRQAAGRGLQLLFYSVGIGQISSEVPQNLSASRPQDRQFILSSKKLLLSDSGFYLCACQGQFGNTIYFGEGSWLTVV.

This chain joins TRBV6-1 and TRBJ1-2; TRBD1 matches 10 bases. CDR1 and CDR2 from the germline V gene are MNHNS and SASEGT. The CDR3 sequence is 15 residues long. The J segment lost 8 bases and the V segment lost 3 bases, leaving 9 bases of the junction unmatched. CDR3 nucleotides: TGTGCCAGCAGTGAGCGGGACAGGGGTCAACGAGGCTACACCTTC. This encodes CASSERDRGQRGYTF.

The rearrangement uses TRBV19 and TRBJ2-2, with D perhaps matching TRBD1 (7 bases). Trimming cost V 6 bases and J 4 bases, with 12 bases left between them. CDR1 is LNHDA and CDR2 is SQIVND in the germline V gene (reference sequence). The CDR3 is 14 amino acids. In nucleotides, the CDR3 is TGTGCCAGTAGGCGACAGGGAGGCACCGGGGAGCTGTTTTTT. Translated, it gives CASRRQGGTGELFF.